What follows is one TCR beta chain and its context. Its antigen is unidentified. This CDR3 region has 14 residues. V lost 6 bases, J lost 6 bases, and 15 bases lay in between. Germline V gene lookup returns CDR1 MNHEY and CDR2 SVGAGI. Clones were read by immunoSEQ multiplex PCR, and TCRdb kept only the in-frame ones, dropping some. The data show tens of thousands of clones, approximately 89% seen once. The entry originates in a study of brain T cells in children with intractable seizures. Overall study results and limits: Pre-surgery blood may have been undersampled, hiding some clones.

Only cases whose brain tissue showed the highest T cell transcript signatures were sequenced. The chain employs TRBV6-5 and TRBJ1-5; D is unclear. The clonotype comes from a girl aged 2 to 9 with Rasmussen encephalitis and intractable seizures. The sample in question was peripheral blood, obtained at surgery. In DNA form, the CDR3 reads TGTGCCAGCAGCGGTCCCCTCGAAGCTCAGCCCCAGCATTTT. Its translation is CASSGPLEAQPQHF.